This TCR beta chain derives from a study of T-cell memory formation after mild COVID-19. As for the study in general: Largely donor-specific sequence clusters came from a couple of donors.

Concerning this clonotype itself: Its antigen is currently unknown.

The CDR3 runs 15 residues. Germline CDR1 is LGHNA and CDR2 is YNFKEQ. V lost 0 bases and J lost 4; bases outside the gene matches: 6. The study, taken as a whole, reports: Most CD4+ clones that shrank were in CM and EM, while CD8+ ones turned up in EMRA. Second-wave clones that peaked on day 37 lacked confirmed SARS-CoV-2 specificity.

TCR alpha and TCR beta cDNA libraries carrying sample barcodes and UMIs were produced by 5'RACE using constant-segment primers. A single record per CDR3 protein comes from TCRdb applying MiXCR to the 5' RACE reads. This sample has almost 350,000 distinct CDR3 sequences, with 20% found just once. Sequencing used PBMCs or a T cell subset sorted from them (not recorded which). This receptor was obtained from a man younger than 35 who had mild COVID-19 (a few samples of this study predate the infection). Cell type and time point are not known. V usage is TRBV4-2 and J usage is TRBJ2-7; 7 bases line up with TRBD1. This chain's CDR3 is CASSQESDRVYEQYF. The CDR3 DNA reads as TGTGCCAGCAGCCAAGAAAGCGACAGGGTTTACGAGCAGTACTTC.